This T cell receptor (beta chain) was sequenced for a study of shared clonotypes between healthy human individuals. Points from the study as a whole: Naive CD4 clonotype sharing across several donors was about 5%. Tissue TCR repertoires likely differ from these blood-only repertoires.

An assay was performed, and its level was deep. The data were produced by immunoSEQ multiplex PCR, yet TCRdb's version contains in-frame clones alone and is incomplete. The table records 950,000 to 1,200,000 clones, about 72% of them present only once. Points on this clone: Its specificity is unknown.

Memory CD4+ cells were the fraction left after CD45RA+ naive selection. The CDR3 spans 16 residues. Germline CDR1 SGHDT, CDR2 YYEEEE. The ends were cut back, 0 bases at V and 0 bases at J, with 12 bases in the middle. Sequencing input: memory CD4+ T cells from PBMCs. Subset given: CD45RA-negative fraction. This chain uses TRBV5-6 with TRBJ1-2; D is uncertain. The TCR comes from a man aged 18 to 35 in good health. Some clones in this sample may be carry-over from other donors' samples. In DNA form, the CDR3 reads TGTGCCAGCAGCTTGGAGCCGGGCCGGGCTAACTATGGCTACACCTTC. This gives the protein CASSLEPGRANYGYTF.